Below, 5 T cell receptor beta chains from the same sample are listed, as sequenced in a study of identifying expanded T cells in peripheral blood. TCRdb's table, derived via immunoSEQ multiplex PCR, lists solely in-frame clones and lacks some. The table records tens of thousands of clones, 87% of them present only once. Sequencing used blood. The receptors come from a person aged 18 to 75 in good health.

The CDR3 region is CASRPGTEQYEQYF. CDR3 coding DNA: TGTGCCAGCAGACCGGGGACAGAACAATACGAGCAGTACTTC. This chain joins TRBV28 and TRBJ2-7; TRBD1 agrees at 7 bases. V gave up 6 bases and J gave up 4 bases; unmatched junction bases: 9. The CDR3 has 14 residues. The germline V gene has CDR1 MDHEN and CDR2 SYDVKM.

The chain combines TRBV5-6 with TRBJ2-7, with D possibly being TRBD1 (5 bases). Germline V CDR1 and CDR2: SGHDT, YYEEEE. V lost 7 bases and J 4 bases, leaving 18 bases between the germline ends. The CDR3 has 14 amino acids. As DNA, the CDR3 is TGTGCCAGCCGAGAAGAAGGGGTTGGGTACGAGCAGTACTTC. Amino acids: CASREEGVGYEQYF.

The chain combines TRBV13 with TRBJ2-2; TRBD1 matches at 8 bases. Unmatched junction bases numbered 6, after V lost 5 bases and J lost 4 bases. The CDR3 has 15 residues. CDR1 is PRHDT, CDR2 FYEKMQ, per germline (reference sequence). In DNA, the CDR3 is TGTGCCAGCAGCATTGGACAGGGCATCACCGGGGAGCTGTTTTTT. Its protein is CASSIGQGITGELFF.

This chain links TRBV7-8 with TRBJ1-2; D is unresolved. The CDR3 is made up of 11 amino acids. Germline V lookup: CDR1 SGHVS, CDR2 FQNEAQ. V dropped 6 bases and J dropped 6 bases, with 8 bases sitting between them. DNA of the CDR3: TGTGCCAGCAGTCCCGGGGATGGCTACACCTTC. The encoded protein is CASSPGDGYTF.

The V and J genes are TRBV11-2 and TRBJ2-1; TRBD2 matches 7 bases. Losses at the gene ends were 6 bases for V and 2 bases for J; bases not matched to a gene: 10. The CDR3 loop spans 16 amino acids. The germline V gene has CDR1 SGHAT and CDR2 FQNNGV. CDR3: CASRSTRAGPYNEQFF. In DNA form, the CDR3 reads TGTGCCAGCAGGTCCACGAGAGCGGGACCCTACAATGAGCAGTTCTTC.